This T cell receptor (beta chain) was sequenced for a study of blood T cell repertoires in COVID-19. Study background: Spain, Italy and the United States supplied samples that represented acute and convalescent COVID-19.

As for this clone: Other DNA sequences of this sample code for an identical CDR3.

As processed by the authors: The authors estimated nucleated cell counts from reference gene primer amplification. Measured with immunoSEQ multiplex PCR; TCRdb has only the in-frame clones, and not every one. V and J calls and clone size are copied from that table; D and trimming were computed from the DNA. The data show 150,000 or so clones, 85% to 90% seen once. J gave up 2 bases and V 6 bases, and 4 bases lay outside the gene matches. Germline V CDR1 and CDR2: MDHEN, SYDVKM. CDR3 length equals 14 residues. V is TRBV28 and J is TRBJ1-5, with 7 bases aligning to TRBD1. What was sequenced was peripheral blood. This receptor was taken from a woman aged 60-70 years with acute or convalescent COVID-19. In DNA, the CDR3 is TGTGCCAGCAGCCTAACAGGGGGCAATCAGCCCCAGCATTTT. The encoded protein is CASSLTGGNQPQHF.